The 10 T cell receptor beta chains given below trace back to one sample, sequenced in a study of cytomegalovirus exposure and HLA in healthy donors. Use of 60 Vbeta and 13 Jbeta primers characterized the PCR. This table comes from immunoSEQ multiplex PCR, and its TCRdb copy is limited to in-frame clones, with some not included. Seen here are 150,000 to 200,000 clones, more than 60% observed once, and the top ten hold about 1.5%. Sequenced material: PBMCs. The receptors come from a man aged 18 to 29 in good health and CMV-seronegative.

The V gene is TRBV5-6, the J gene TRBJ1-4; the D gene is possibly TRBD1 (5 bases). The V and J ends lost 2 bases and 3 bases respectively, with 8 bases between them. From germline, CDR1 is SGHDT and CDR2 YYEEEE. CDR3 size: 14 residues. The CDR3 DNA is TGTGCCAGCAGCTTTGCGGGGGCTAATGAAAAACTGTTTTTT. As protein: CASSFAGANEKLFF.

The chain combines TRBV14 with TRBJ2-1; tentatively, D is TRBD2 (5 bases). The length of the CDR3 is 16 residues. Per germline, CDR1 SGHDN and CDR2 FVKESK. Trimming removed 1 base at V and 6 bases at J, with 16 bases between. CDR3 sequence (DNA): TGTGCCAGCAGCCAAGGTTTCCTAGCACTTCGCAATGAGCAGTTCTTC. Amino acid sequence: CASSQGFLALRNEQFF.

This clone turned up a few times. The chain joins TRBV6-1 to TRBJ2-7; TRBD2 agrees at 9 bases. V trimming: 6 bases; J trimming: 5 bases; junction bases outside the gene matches: 5. CDR3 length equals 13 residues. The germline V gene has CDR1 MNHNS and CDR2 SASEGT. The CDR3 DNA follows: TGTGCCAGCAGATTAGCGGGAGTAAACGAGCAGTACTTC. Translation gives CASRLAGVNEQYF.

This rearrangement joins TRBV5-4 to TRBJ2-3, with 8 bases identical to TRBD1. The germline V gene has CDR1 SGHNT and CDR2 YYREEE (reference sequence). The CDR3 runs to 15 residues. The J segment lost 1 base and the V segment lost 4 bases, leaving 5 bases of the junction unmatched. CDR3 in DNA: TGTGCCAGCAGCACCCGGACAGGGCGCACAGATACGCAGTATTTT. Its protein is CASSTRTGRTDTQYF.

The chain joins TRBV28 to TRBJ1-4, with 7 bases fitting TRBD1. Germline V CDR1 and CDR2: MDHEN, SYDVKM. This CDR3 comprises 16 residues. The trim removed 5 bases at V and 4 bases at J, leaving 10 bases unmatched. This CDR3 reads CASSTLGTALNEKLFF. The CDR3 DNA reads as TGTGCCAGCAGTACGCTAGGGACAGCACTTAATGAAAAACTGTTTTTT.

V gene TRBV5-4 combines with J gene TRBJ1-2; D call uncertain. This CDR3 contains 15 residues. Germline V gene data show CDR1 as SGHNT and CDR2 as YYREEE (reference sequence). Trimming removed 4 bases at V and 3 bases at J, with 16 bases between. CDR3 sequence reads: CASSHQAPLDYGYTF. CDR3 DNA sequence: TGTGCCAGCAGCCATCAAGCCCCCCTAGACTATGGCTACACCTTC.

This clone was recorded once. The rearrangement joins TRBV5-6 to TRBJ2-1; 12 positions match TRBD1. CDR1 and CDR2 from the germline V gene are SGHDT and YYEEEE. The CDR3 contains 16 residues. V trimming: 5 bases; J trimming: 7 bases; junction bases outside the gene matches: 10. CDR3 in DNA: TGTGCCAGCAGAGCCCCGGGACAGGGGGCGCAGAATGAGCAGTTCTTC. This codes for CASRAPGQGAQNEQFF.

This rearrangement joins TRBV11-2 to TRBJ1-1; D is unresolved. The CDR3 runs to 12 residues. Germline assignment: CDR1 SGHAT and CDR2 FQNNGV. Trimming removed 1 base from V and 5 bases from J, with 5 bases in between. CDR3: CASSLVRTEAFF. CDR3 sequence (DNA): TGTGCCAGCAGCTTAGTGAGGACTGAAGCTTTCTTT.

CDR3 coding DNA: TGTGCCAGCACGCGTATGGCGGGAGGCGGCGATACGCAGTATTTT. Amino acids: CASTRMAGGGDTQYF. The V gene is TRBV6-6, the J gene TRBJ2-3, with 8 nucleotides matching TRBD2. The CDR3 is made up of 15 amino acids. The germline V gene has CDR1 MNHNY and CDR2 SVGAGI (reference sequence). V trimming: 7 bases; J trimming: 6 bases; junction bases outside the gene matches: 12.

A few counts support this clone. The chain uses TRBV27 and TRBJ2-7; 7 bases map to TRBD2. J lost 1 base, V lost 5 bases, and 14 bases had no gene match. The CDR3 covers 17 residues. Germline CDR1 reads MNHEY; CDR2 reads SMNVEV (reference sequence). The CDR3 protein is CASSPIALGLTSYEQYF. In DNA form, the CDR3 reads TGTGCCAGCAGTCCAATCGCTTTGGGACTAACGTCCTACGAGCAGTACTTC.